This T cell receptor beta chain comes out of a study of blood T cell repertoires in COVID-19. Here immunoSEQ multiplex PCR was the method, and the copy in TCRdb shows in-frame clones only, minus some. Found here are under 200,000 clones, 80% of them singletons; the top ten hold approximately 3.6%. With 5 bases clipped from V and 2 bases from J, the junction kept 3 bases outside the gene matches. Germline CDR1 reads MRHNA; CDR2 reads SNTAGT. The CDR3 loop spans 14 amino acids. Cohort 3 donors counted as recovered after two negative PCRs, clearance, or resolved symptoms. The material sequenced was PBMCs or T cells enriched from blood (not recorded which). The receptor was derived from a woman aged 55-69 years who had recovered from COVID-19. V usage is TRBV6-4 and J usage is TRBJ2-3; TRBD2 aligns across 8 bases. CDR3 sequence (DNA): TGTGCCAGCAGTAGGACTAGCCTCACAGATACGCAGTATTTT. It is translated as CASSRTSLTDTQYF.